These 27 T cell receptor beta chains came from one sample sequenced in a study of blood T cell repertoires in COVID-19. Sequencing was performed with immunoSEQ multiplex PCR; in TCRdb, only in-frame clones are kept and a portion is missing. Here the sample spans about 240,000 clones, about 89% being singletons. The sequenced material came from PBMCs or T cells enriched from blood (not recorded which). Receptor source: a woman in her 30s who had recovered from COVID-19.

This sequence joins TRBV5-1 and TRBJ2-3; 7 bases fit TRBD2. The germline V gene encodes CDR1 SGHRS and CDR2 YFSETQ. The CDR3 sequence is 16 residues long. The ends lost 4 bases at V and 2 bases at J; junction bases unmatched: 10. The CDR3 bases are TGCGCCAGCAGCCGGTCGACTGGGACTAACACAGATACGCAGTATTTT. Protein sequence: CASSRSTGTNTDTQYF. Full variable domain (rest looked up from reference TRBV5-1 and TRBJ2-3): KAGVTQTPRYLIKTRGQQVTLSCSPISGHRSVSWYQQTPGQGLQFLFEYFSETQRNKGNFPGRFSGRQFSNSRSEMNVSTLELGDSALYLCASSRSTGTNTDTQYFGPGTRLTVL.

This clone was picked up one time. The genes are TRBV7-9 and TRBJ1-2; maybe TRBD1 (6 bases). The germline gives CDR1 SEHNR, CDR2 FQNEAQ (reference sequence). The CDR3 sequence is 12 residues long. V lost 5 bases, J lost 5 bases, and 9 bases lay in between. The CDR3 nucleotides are TGTGCCAGCAGCCCGACAGGATATGGCTACACCTTC. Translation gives CASSPTGYGYTF.

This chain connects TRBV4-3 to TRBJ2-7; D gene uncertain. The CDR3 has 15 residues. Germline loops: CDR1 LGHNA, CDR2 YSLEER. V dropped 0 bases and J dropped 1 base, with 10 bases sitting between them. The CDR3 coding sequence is TGCGCCAGCAGCCAAGACAATAGCCTGTCCTACGAGCAGTACTTC. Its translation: CASSQDNSLSYEQYF.

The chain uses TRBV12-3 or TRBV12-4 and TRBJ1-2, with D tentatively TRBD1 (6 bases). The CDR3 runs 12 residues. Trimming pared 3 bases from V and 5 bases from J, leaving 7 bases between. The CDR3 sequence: CASSFGQYGYTF. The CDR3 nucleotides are TGTGCCAGCAGTTTCGGACAGTATGGCTACACCTTC.

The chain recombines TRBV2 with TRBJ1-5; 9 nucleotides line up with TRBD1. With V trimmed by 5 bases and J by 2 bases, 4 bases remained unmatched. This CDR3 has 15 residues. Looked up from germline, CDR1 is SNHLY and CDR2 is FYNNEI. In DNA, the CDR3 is TGTGCCAGCAGTACACAGGGGGCTGGCAATCAGCCCCAGCATTTT. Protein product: CASSTQGAGNQPQHF.

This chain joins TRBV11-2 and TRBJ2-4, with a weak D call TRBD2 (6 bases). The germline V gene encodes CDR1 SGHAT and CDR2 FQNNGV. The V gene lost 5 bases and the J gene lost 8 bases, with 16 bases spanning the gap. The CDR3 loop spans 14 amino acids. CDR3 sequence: CASSPSRGVDIQYF. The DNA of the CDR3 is TGTGCCAGCAGCCCCTCCCGCGGGGTAGACATTCAGTACTTC.

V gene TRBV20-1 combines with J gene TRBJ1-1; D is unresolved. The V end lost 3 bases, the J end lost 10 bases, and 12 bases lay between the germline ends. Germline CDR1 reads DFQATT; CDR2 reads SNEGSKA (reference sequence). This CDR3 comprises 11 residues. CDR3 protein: CSARASRGAFF. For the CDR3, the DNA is TGCAGTGCTAGGGCCAGCCGGGGAGCTTTCTTT.

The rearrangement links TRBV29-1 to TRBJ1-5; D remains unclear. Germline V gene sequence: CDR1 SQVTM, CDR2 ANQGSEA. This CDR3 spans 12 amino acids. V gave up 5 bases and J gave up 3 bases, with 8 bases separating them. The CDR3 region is CSVREFNQPQHF. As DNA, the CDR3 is TGCAGCGTTCGGGAATTCAATCAGCCCCAGCATTTT.

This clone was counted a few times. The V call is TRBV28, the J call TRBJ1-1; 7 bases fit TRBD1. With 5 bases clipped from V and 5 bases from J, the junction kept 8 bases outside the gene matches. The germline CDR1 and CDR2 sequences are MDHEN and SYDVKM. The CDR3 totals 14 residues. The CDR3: CASSIRDRGTEAFF. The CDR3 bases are TGTGCCAGCAGTATCCGGGACAGAGGGACTGAAGCTTTCTTT.

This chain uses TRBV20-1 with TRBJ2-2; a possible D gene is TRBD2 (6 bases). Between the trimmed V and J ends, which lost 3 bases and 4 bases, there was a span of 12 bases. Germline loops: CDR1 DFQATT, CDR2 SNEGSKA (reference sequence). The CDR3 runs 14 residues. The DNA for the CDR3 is TGCAGTGCTAGTACTAGCTGGGGCACCGGGGAGCTGTTTTTT. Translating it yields CSASTSWGTGELFF.

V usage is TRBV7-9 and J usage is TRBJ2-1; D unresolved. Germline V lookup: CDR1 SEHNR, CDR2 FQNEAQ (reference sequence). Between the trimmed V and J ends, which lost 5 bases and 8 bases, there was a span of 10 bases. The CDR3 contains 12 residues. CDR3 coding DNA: TGTGCCAGCAGCCCGCCTCAGGATGAGCAGTTCTTC. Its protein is CASSPPQDEQFF.

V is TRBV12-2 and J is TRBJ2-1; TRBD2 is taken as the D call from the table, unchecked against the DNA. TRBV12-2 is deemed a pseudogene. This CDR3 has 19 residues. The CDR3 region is CASRSSAIRGRRSYNEQFF. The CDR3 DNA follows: TGTGCAAGTCGCTCCTCTGCGATTCGAGGGAGAAGGTCCTACAATGAGCAGTTCTTC.

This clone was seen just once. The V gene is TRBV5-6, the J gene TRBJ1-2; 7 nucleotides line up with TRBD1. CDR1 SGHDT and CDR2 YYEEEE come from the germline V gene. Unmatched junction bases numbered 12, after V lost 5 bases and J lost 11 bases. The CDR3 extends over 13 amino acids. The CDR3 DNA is TGTGCCAGCAGTTCAAGACAGGGAATGTGGTACACCTTC. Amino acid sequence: CASSSRQGMWYTF.

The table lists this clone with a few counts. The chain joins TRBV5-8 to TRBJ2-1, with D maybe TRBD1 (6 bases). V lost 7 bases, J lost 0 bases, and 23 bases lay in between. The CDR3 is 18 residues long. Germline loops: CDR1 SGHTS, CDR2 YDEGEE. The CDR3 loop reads CASGFTGQTLSSYNEQFF. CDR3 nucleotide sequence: TGTGCCAGCGGATTTACAGGACAGACATTGAGCTCCTACAATGAGCAGTTCTTC. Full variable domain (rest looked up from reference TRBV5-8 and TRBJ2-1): EAGVTQSPTHLIKTRGQQATLRCSPISGHTSVYWYQQALGLGLQFLLWYDEGEERNRGNFPPRFSGRQFPNYSSELNVNALELEDSALYLCASGFTGQTLSSYNEQFFGPGTRLTVL.

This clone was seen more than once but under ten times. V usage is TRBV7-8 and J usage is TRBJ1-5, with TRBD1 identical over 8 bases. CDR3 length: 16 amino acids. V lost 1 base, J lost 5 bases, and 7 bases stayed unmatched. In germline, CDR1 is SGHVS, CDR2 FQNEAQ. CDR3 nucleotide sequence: TGTGCCAGCAGCTTAGTTCCGGCAGGGGGCGATCAGCCCCAGCATTTT. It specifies CASSLVPAGGDQPQHF.

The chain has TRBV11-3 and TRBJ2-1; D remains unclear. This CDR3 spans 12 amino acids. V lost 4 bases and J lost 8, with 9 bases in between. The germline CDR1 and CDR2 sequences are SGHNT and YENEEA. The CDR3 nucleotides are TGTGCCAGCAGCTATGATCAGGATGAGCAGTTCTTC. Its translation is CASSYDQDEQFF.

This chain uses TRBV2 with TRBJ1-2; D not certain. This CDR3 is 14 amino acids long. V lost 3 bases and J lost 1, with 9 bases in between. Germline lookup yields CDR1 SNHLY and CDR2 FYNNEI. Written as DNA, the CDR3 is TGTGCCAGCAGTGACGGTCGGGGTAACTATGGCTACACCTTC. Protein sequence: CASSDGRGNYGYTF.

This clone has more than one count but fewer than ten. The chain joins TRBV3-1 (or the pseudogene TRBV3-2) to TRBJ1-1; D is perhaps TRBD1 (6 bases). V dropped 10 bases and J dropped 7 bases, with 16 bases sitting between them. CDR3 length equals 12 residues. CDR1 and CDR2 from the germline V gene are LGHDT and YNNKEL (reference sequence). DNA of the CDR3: TGTGCCACCCGAGGGGGGGCGGGTGAAGCTTTCTTT. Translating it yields CATRGGAGEAFF.

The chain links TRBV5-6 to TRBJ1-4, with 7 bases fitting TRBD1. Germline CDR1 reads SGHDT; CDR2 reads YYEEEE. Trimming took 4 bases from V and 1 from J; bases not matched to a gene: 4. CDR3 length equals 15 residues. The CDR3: CASSPTGRTNEKLFF. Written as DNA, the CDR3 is TGTGCCAGCAGCCCGACAGGGAGAACTAATGAAAAACTGTTTTTT.

The CDR3 region is CASSSSRTGFGTEAFF. CDR3 nucleotide sequence: TGTGCCAGTAGTAGCTCGAGGACAGGGTTTGGCACTGAAGCTTTCTTT. J is TRBJ1-1 and V is TRBV19, with 8 bases aligning to TRBD1. The V segment lost 4 bases and the J segment 4 bases; nucleotides outside the gene matches: 11. The CDR3 runs 16 residues. Per germline, CDR1 LNHDA and CDR2 SQIVND (reference sequence).

The CDR3 sequence is CASSLTPQGLNTEAFF. The CDR3 bases are TGCGCCAGCAGCTTGACCCCACAGGGCCTGAACACTGAAGCTTTCTTT. The chain recombines TRBV5-1 with TRBJ1-1, with D possibly TRBD1 on 6 matching bases. Germline V gene data show CDR1 as SGHRS and CDR2 as YFSETQ. This CDR3 has 16 residues. V was cut by 1 base and J by 0 bases, with 13 bases left in between.

DNA for the CDR3: TGTGCCAGCAGCTTGGGCCGACGGACAGCGAACACTGAAGCTTTCTTT. It is translated as CASSLGRRTANTEAFF. V and J are TRBV5-4 and TRBJ1-1, with D maybe TRBD1 (6 bases). The CDR3 is 16 amino acids. Germline CDR1 SGHNT, CDR2 YYREEE (reference sequence). V was clipped by 0 bases and J by 1 base, with 13 bases between them.

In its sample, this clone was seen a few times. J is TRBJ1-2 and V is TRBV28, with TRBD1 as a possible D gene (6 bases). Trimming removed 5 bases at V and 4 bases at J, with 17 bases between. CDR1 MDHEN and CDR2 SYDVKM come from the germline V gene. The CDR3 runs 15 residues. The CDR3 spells CASSEDSGAFYGYTF. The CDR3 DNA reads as TGTGCCAGCAGTGAGGACAGCGGAGCCTTCTATGGCTACACCTTC.

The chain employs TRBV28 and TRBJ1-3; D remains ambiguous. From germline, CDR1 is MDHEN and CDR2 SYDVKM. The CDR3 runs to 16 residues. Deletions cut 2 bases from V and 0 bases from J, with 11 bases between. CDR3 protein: CASSLPGYHSGNTIYF. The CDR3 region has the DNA TGTGCCAGCAGTTTACCCGGGTATCACTCTGGAAACACCATATATTTT.

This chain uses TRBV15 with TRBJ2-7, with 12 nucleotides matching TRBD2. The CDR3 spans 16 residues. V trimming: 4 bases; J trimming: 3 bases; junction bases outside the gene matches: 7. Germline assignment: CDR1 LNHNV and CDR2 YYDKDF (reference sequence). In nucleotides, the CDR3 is TGTGCCACCAGCATCCCGACTAGCGGGAGCCTCTACGAGCAGTACTTC. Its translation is CATSIPTSGSLYEQYF.

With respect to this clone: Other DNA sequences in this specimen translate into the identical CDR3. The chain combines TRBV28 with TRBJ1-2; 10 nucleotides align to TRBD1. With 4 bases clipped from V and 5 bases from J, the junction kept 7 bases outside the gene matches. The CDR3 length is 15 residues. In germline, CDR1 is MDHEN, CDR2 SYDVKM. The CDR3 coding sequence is TGTGCCAGCAGTTCCCTGGGACAGGGGACTTATGGCTACACCTTC. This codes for CASSSLGQGTYGYTF.

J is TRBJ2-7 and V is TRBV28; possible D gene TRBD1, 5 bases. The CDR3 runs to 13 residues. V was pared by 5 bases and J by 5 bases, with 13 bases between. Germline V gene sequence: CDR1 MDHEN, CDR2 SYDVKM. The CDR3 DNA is TGTGCCAGCAGTCCCTCTCAGGGTGACGAGCAGTACTTC. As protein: CASSPSQGDEQYF.